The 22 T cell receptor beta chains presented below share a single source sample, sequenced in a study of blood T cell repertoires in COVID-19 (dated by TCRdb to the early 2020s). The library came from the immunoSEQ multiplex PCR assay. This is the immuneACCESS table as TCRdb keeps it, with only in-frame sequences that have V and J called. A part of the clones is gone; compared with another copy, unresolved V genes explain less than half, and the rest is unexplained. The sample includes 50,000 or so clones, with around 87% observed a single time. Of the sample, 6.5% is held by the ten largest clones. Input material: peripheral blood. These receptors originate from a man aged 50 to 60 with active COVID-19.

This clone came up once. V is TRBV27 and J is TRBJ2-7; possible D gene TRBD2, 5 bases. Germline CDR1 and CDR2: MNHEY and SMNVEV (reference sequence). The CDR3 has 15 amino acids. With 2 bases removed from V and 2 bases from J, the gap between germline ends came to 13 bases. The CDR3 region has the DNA TGTGCCAGCAGTTTAAGGCCCGGGCGGGCCTACGAGCAGTACTTC. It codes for CASSLRPGRAYEQYF.

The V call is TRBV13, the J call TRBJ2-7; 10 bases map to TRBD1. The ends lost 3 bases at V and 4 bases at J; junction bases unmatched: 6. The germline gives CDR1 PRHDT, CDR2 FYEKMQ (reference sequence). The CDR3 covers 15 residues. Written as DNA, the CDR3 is TGTGCCAGCAGCTTGGCCGGGACAGGGGCGTACGAGCAGTACTTC. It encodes CASSLAGTGAYEQYF.

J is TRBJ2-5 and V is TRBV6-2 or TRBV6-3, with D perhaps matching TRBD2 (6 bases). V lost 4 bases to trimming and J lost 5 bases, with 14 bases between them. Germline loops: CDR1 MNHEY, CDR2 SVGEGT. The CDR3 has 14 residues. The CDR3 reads CASSSRLGGETQYF. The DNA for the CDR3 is TGTGCCAGCAGTTCCCGATTAGGAGGGGAGACCCAGTACTTC.

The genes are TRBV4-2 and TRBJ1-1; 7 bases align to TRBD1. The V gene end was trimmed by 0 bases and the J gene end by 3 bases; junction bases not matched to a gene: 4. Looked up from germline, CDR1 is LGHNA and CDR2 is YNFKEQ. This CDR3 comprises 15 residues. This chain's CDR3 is CASSQERGPYTEAFF. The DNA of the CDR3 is TGTGCCAGCAGCCAAGAGAGGGGGCCCTACACTGAAGCTTTCTTT.

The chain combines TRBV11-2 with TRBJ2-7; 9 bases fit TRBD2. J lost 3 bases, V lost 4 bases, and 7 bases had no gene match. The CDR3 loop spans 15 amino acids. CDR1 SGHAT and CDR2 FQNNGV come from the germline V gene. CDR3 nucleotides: TGTGCCAGCAGCTCCTGGGCTAGCGGGGACTACGAGCAGTACTTC. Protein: CASSSWASGDYEQYF. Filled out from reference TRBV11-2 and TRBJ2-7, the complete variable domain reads EAGVAQSPRYKIIEKRQSVAFWCNPISGHATLYWYQQILGQGPKLLIQFQNNGVVDDSQLPKDRFSAERLKGVDSTLKIQPAKLEDSAVYLCASSSWASGDYEQYFGPGTRLTVT.

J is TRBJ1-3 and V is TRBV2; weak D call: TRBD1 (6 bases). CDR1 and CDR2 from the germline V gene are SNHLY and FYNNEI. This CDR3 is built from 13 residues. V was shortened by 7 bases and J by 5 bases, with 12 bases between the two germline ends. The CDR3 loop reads CASIGTLRNTIYF. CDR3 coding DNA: TGTGCCAGCATTGGGACACTTAGAAACACCATATATTTT.

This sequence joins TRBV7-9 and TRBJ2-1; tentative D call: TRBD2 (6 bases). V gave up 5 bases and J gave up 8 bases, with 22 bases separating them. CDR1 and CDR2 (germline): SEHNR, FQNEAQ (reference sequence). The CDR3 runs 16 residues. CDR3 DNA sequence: TGTGCCAGCAGCCTCCCCCCCGGGACTGAGGGCCATGAGCAGTTCTTC. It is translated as CASSLPPGTEGHEQFF. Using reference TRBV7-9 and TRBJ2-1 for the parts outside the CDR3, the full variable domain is DTGVSQNPRHKITKRGQNVTFRCDPISEHNRLYWYRQTLGQGPEFLTYFQNEAQLEKSRLLSDRFSAERPKGSFSTLEIQRTEQGDSAMYLCASSLPPGTEGHEQFFGPGTRLTVL.

The DNA of the CDR3 is TGTGCCAGCAGTTTATCGATCCCGACAGGGAGCTCCTATAATTCACCCCTCCACTTT. Protein sequence: CASSLSIPTGSSYNSPLHF. The chain employs TRBV27 and TRBJ1-6; 7 positions match TRBD1. Germline trimming cut 0 bases from V and 0 bases from J; bases unmatched to any gene: 8. The CDR3 is 19 residues long. Germline V gives CDR1 MNHEY, CDR2 SMNVEV (reference sequence).

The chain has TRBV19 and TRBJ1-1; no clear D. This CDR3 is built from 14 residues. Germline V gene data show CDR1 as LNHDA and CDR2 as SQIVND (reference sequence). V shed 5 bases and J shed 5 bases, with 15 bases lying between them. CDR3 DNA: TGTGCCAGTAGTCTCCGGGTTTCCAAGACTGAAGCTTTCTTT. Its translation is CASSLRVSKTEAFF.

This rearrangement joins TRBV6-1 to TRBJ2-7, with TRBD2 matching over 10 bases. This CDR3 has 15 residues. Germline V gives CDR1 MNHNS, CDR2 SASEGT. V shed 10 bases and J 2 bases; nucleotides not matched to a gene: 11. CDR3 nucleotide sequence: TGTGCCACCAGGGAAGGACTAGCGGAACCCTACGAGCAGTACTTC. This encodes CATREGLAEPYEQYF.

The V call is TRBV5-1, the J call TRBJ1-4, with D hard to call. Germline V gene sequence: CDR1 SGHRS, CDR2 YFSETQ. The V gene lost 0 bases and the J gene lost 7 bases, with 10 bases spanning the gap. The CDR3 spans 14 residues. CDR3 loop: CASSLAGVGEKLFF. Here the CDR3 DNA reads TGCGCCAGCAGCTTGGCCGGGGTGGGTGAAAAACTGTTTTTT.

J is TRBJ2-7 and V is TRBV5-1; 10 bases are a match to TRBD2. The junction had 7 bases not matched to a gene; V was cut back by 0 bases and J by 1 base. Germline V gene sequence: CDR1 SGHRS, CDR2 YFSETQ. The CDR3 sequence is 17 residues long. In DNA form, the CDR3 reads TGCGCCAGCAGCTTGGACGAACTAGCGGGGCTTTCCTACGAGCAGTACTTC. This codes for CASSLDELAGLSYEQYF.

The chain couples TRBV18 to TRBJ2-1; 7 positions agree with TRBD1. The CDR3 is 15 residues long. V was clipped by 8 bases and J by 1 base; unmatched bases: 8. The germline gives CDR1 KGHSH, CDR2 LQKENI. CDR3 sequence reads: CASTTGTASYNEQFF. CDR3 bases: TGTGCCAGCACAACGGGGACAGCGTCCTACAATGAGCAGTTCTTC.

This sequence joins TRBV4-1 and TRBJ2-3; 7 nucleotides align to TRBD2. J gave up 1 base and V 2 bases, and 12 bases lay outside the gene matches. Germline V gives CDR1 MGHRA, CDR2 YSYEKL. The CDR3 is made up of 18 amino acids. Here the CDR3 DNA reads TGCGCCAGCAGCCAAACCTCCCACGGGAGGTTAGGCACAGATACGCAGTATTTT. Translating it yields CASSQTSHGRLGTDTQYF.

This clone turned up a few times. The CDR3 nucleotides are TGCGCCAGCCGGACGACAGTTCCTTCCTACGAGCAGTACTTC. The encoded protein is CASRTTVPSYEQYF. The chain carries TRBV5-1 and TRBJ2-7; TRBD1 might be the D (5 bases). This CDR3 comprises 14 residues. Between the trimmed V and J ends, which lost 7 bases and 1 base, there was a span of 15 bases. The V gene's germline CDR1 is SGHRS and CDR2 YFSETQ. The complete variable domain, with remaining parts taken from reference TRBV5-1 and TRBJ2-7, reads KAGVTQTPRYLIKTRGQQVTLSCSPISGHRSVSWYQQTPGQGLQFLFEYFSETQRNKGNFPGRFSGRQFSNSRSEMNVSTLELGDSALYLCASRTTVPSYEQYFGPGTRLTVT.

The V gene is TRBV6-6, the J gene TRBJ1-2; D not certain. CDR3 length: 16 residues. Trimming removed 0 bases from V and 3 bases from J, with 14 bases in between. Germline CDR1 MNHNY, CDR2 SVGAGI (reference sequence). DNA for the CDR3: TGTGCCAGCAGTTACTCACTTCGCTTCGGGGACTATGGCTACACCTTC. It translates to CASSYSLRFGDYGYTF.

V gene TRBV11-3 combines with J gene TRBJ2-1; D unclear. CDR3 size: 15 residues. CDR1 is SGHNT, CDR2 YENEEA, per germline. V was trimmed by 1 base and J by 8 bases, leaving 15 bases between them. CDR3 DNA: TGTGCCAGCAGCTTAGGGGCTACCCAATGGGATGAGCAGTTCTTC. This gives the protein CASSLGATQWDEQFF.

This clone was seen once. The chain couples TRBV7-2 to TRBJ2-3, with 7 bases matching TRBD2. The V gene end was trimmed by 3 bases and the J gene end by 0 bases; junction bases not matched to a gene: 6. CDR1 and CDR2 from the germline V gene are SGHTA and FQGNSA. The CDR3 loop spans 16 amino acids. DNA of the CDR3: TGTGCCAGCAGCTTGGGTAGCGGGTGGAGCACAGATACGCAGTATTTT. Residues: CASSLGSGWSTDTQYF.

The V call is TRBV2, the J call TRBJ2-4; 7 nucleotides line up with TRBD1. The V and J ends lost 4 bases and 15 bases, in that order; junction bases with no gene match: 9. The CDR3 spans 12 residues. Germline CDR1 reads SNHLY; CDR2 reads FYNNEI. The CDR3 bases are TGTGCCAGCAGTGTGGACAGGCGCGCTAGGTACTTC. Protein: CASSVDRRARYF.

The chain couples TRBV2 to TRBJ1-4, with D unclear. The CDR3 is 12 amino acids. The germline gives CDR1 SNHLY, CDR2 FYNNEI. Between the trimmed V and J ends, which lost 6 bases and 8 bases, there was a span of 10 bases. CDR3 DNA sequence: TGTGCCAGCAGAGCGGGGTGGGAAAAACTGTTTTTT. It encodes CASRAGWEKLFF.

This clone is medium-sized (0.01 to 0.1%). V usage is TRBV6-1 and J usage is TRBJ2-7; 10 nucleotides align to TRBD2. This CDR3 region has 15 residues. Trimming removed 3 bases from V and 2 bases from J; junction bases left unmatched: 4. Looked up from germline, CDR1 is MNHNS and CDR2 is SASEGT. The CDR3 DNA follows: TGTGCCAGCAGTGAGCTAGCGGGAGACCCCTACGAGCAGTACTTC. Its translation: CASSELAGDPYEQYF.

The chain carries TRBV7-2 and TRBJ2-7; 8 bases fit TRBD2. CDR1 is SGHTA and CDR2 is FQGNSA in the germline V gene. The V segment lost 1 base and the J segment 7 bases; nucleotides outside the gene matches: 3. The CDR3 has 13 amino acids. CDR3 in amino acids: CASSLGLAGEQYF. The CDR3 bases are TGTGCCAGCAGCTTAGGGCTAGCGGGTGAGCAGTACTTC.